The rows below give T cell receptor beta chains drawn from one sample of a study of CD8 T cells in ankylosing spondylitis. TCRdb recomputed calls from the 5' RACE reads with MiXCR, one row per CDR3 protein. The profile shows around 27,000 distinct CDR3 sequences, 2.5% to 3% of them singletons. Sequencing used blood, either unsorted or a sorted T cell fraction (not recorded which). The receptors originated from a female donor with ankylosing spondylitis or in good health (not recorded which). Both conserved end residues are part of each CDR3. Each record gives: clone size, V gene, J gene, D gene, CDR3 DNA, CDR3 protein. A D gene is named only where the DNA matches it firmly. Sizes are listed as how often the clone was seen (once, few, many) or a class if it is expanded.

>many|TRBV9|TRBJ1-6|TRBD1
TGTGCCAGCAGCAAGGGGACAGACTATAATTCACCCCTCCACTTT
CASSKGTDYNSPLHF
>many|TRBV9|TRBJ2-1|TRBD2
TGTGCCAGCAGCACTAGCGGGAGGGACAATGAGCAGTTCTTC
CASSTSGRDNEQFF
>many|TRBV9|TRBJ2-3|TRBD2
TGTGCCAGCAGCTTCCGACCTAGCGGACTCACAGATACGCAGTATTTT
CASSFRPSGLTDTQYF
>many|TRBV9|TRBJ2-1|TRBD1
TGTGCCAGCAGCGTAGCTCCGGGACAGGGTAACAATGAGCAGTTCTTC
CASSVAPGQGNNEQFF
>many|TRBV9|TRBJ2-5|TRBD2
TGTGCCAGCAGCGTAGGACTAGCGGGAGGAGAGACCCAGTACTTC
CASSVGLAGGETQYF
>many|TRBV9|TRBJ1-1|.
TGTGCCAGCAGCGAGGGGTTATTGGCTGAAGCTTTCTTT
CASSEGLLAEAFF
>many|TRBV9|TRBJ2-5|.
TGTGCCAGCAGCGTAGAACCCAAGGAGACCCAGTACTTC
CASSVEPKETQYF
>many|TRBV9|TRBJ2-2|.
TGTGCCAGCAGCGTAGGTGATCCCACCGGGGAGCTGTTTTTT
CASSVGDPTGELFF
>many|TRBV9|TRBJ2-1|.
TGTGCCAGCAGCGTAGATCGGGGAAGCTCCTACAATGAGCAGTTCTTC
CASSVDRGSSYNEQFF
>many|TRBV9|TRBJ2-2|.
TGTGCCAGCAGCGTAGGGACCAAGGCGGGCGGGGAGCTGTTTTTT
CASSVGTKAGGELFF
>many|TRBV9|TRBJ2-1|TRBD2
TGTGCCAGCAGGGCGGGAGCTTTTGGGAGTGAGCAGTTCTTC
CASRAGAFGSEQFF